This entry features one T cell receptor (beta chain) sequence. This entry comes from a study of blood T cell repertoires in COVID-19. At the level of the study: Samples of COVID-19 (acute and convalescent) were obtained from the United States, Italy and Spain. Nucleic acid was either cDNA or gDNA, and it came from T cells, B-cell-depleted T cells, or PBMCs.

Germline trimming cut 4 bases from V and 7 bases from J; bases unmatched to any gene: 9. The CDR3 spans 15 residues. Germline V gene sequence: CDR1 MNHNS, CDR2 SASEGT. The data were produced by immunoSEQ multiplex PCR, yet TCRdb's version contains in-frame clones alone and is incomplete. The sample lists approximately 70,000 clones, approximately 80% occurring once. V and J are TRBV6-1 and TRBJ1-5; 8 positions match TRBD1. The source is a woman older than 75 with acute or convalescent COVID-19. Sequencing input: peripheral blood. Here the CDR3 DNA reads TGTGCCAGCAGTGGAGCGAACAGGGGGTTACAGCCCCAGCATTTT. Translated, it gives CASSGANRGLQPQHF.